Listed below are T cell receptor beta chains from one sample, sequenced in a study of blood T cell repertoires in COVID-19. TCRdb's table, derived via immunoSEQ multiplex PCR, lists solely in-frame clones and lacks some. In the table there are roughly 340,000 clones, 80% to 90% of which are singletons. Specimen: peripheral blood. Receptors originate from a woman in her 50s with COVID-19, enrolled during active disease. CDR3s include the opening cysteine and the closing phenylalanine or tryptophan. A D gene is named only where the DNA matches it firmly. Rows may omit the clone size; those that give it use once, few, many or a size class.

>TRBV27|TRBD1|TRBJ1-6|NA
TGTGCCAGCAGTATAGGACAGGGGGCAAGAAATTCACCCCTCCACTTT
CASSIGQGARNSPLHF
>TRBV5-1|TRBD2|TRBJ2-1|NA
TGCGCCAGCAGCCGCGGGACTAGCGGCTACAATGAGCATAAGTTCTTC
CASSRGTSGYNEHKFF
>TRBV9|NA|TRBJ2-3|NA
TGTGCCAGCAGCTCAGGGACGGTCGGGGGTACGCAGTATTTT
CASSSGTVGGTQYF
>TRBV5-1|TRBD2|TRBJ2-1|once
TGCGCCAGCAGCTTGGCTTTAGGGACCGGGACTAGCGGGAGAAGGAATGAGCAGTTCTTC
CASSLALGTGTSGRRNEQFF
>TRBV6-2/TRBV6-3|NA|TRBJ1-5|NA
TGTGCCAGCAGTTACTCTGGGGGCAGACAGCCCCAGCATTTT
CASSYSGGRQPQHF
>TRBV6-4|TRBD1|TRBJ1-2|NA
TGTGCCAGCAGTGTGGGGACAGGGGGCAACTATGGCTACACCTTC
CASSVGTGGNYGYTF
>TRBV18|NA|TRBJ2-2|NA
TGTGCCAGCTCGTATTTGCCAGTTTCAAACACCGGGGAGCTGTTTTTT
CASSYLPVSNTGELFF
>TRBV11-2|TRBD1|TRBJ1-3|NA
TGTGCCAGCAGCACCCGACAGGGCTCTGGAAACACCATATATTTT
CASSTRQGSGNTIYF
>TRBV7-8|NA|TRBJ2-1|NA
TGTGCCAGCAGCTTTCCCCTTTCAGATGGGAGCTCCTACAATGAGCAGTTCTTC
CASSFPLSDGSSYNEQFF
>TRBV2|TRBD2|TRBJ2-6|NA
TGTGCCAGCAGACGGGACTATTTTATTGCGAGCTCTGGGGCCAACGTCCTGACTTTC
CASRRDYFIASSGANVLTF
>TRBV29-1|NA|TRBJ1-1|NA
TGCAGCGTTTCTGGACAGAAGAACACTGAAGCTTTCTTT
CSVSGQKNTEAFF
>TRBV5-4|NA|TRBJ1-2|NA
TGTGCCAGCAGCTTTGGGTCGGCCCAGGTCCACTATGGCTACACCTTC
CASSFGSAQVHYGYTF
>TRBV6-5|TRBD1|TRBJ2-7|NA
TGTGCCAGCCGCGGTCTGGGGACAGGGACTGAGCAGTACTTC
CASRGLGTGTEQYF
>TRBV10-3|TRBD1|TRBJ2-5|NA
TGTGCCATCAGTGAGGTCGTAGGGACAGAAGAGACCCAGTACTTC
CAISEVVGTEETQYF
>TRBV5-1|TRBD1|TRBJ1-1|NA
TGCGCCAGCAGCCCCCGACAGGGAAGGACGGACACTGAAGCTTTCTTT
CASSPRQGRTDTEAFF
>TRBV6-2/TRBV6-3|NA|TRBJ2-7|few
TGTGCCAGCAGTCCCCATTCATACGAGCAGTACTTC
CASSPHSYEQYF
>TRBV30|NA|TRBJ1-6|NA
TGTGCCTGGAACAGGTCCCCCTATAATTCACCCCTCCACTTT
CAWNRSPYNSPLHF
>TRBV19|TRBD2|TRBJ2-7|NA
TGTGCCAGTAGCCCTAGCGGGAGCTCCTACGAGCAGTACTTC
CASSPSGSSYEQYF
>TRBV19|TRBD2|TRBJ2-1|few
TGTGCCAGTAGTATCCGAGCGGGAGTACGGGAGCAGTTCTTC
CASSIRAGVREQFF
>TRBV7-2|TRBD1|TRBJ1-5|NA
TGTGCCAGCAGCTTAGCCCGGGACAGTAGGAACACCCAGCATTTT
CASSLARDSRNTQHF
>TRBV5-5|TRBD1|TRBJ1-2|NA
TGTGCCAGCAGCTCAACAGGGGTTAACTATGGCTACACCTTC
CASSSTGVNYGYTF
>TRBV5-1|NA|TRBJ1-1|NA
TGCGCCAGCAGCTTGGTTTCGGGTGACGGAGACACTGAAGCTTTCTTT
CASSLVSGDGDTEAFF
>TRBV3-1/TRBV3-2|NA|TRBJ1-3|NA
TGTGCCAGCAGCCAAGCCAGGGGCCGGGCCTCTGGAAACACCATATATTTT
CASSQARGRASGNTIYF
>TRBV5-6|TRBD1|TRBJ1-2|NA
TGTGCCAGCAGCACGACAGGGTTACTCTATGGCTACACCTTC
CASSTTGLLYGYTF
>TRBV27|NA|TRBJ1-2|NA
TGTGCCAGCAGTTTCAGAGGGAATGGCTACACCTTC
CASSFRGNGYTF
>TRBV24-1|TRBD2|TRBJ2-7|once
TGTGCCACCAGCCGACTAGCGGGAGGTTACGAGCAGTACTTC
CATSRLAGGYEQYF
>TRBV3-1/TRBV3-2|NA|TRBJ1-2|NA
TGTGCCAGCAGCCCTTCGGGCAGGGGCTATGGCTACACCTTC
CASSPSGRGYGYTF
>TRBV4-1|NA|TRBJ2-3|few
TGCGCCAGCAGCCAAGAGAGGGTCAACACAGATACGCAGTATTTT
CASSQERVNTDTQYF
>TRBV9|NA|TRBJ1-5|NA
TGTGCCAGCAGCGTATGGGACACCAATCAGCCCCAGCATTTT
CASSVWDTNQPQHF
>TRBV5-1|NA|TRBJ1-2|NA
TGCGCCAGCAGCTTTAAGACAGTCTCTAACTATGGCTACACCTTC
CASSFKTVSNYGYTF
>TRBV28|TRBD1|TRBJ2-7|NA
TGTGCCAGCAGTTTATGGGGGACAGGAGACTACGAGCAGTACTTC
CASSLWGTGDYEQYF
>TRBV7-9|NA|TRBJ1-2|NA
TGTGCCAGCAGCCGAGGAACATGGGGGCCTAACTATGGCTACACCTTC
CASSRGTWGPNYGYTF
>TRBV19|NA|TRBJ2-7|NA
TGTGCCAGTCGACGCGGGCCAACTAGCTCCTACGAGCAGTACTTC
CASRRGPTSSYEQYF
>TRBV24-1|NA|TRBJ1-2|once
TGTGCCACCAGTGAACCTGACAGTACCTACTTAACTAACACACAATTCCCAGGAGGCTACACCTTC
CATSEPDSTYLTNTQFPGGYTF
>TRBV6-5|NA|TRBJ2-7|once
TGTGCCAGCAGGGGTACGGACAAAACCTACGAGCAGTACTTC
CASRGTDKTYEQYF
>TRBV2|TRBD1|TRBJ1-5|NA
TGTGCCAGCAGCTACGACAGGGTGCAGCCCCAGCATTTT
CASSYDRVQPQHF
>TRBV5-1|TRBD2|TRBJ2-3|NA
TGCGCCAGCAGCCTTGGACTAGCGGAAACAGATACGCAGTATTTT
CASSLGLAETDTQYF